This T cell receptor beta chain was recovered during a study of regulatory T cells in long-lasting Graves disease. The study's findings and limits: Patients with persistent Graves' had lower TCR diversity than newly diagnosed patients. Peripheral blood, not thyroid tissue, was the sole material studied.

Looked up from germline, CDR1 is MNHEY and CDR2 is SVGEGT. The J segment lost 6 bases and the V segment lost 10 bases, leaving 4 bases of the junction unmatched. This CDR3 spans 12 amino acids. Arm-PCR with iRepertoire HTBI primers amplified the CDR3 regions for these TCR beta libraries. From the multiplex PCR reads, TCRdb called clonotypes with MiXCR, one entry per CDR3 protein. Of some 250,000 distinct CDR3 sequences listed, around 17% were seen once; the top ten hold about 20%. Time point reported: newly diagnosed GD, antithyroid drugs for less than 3 months. PBMC RNA served as the TCR library source. This clonotype was seen ten or more times. The antigen remains undetermined.

This specimen consisted of peripheral blood mononuclear cells (PBMCs), obtained at new diagnosis, from a patient treated with antithyroid drugs. The TCR comes from a female donor with Graves disease. The chain uses TRBV6-2 or TRBV6-3 and TRBJ2-5; 11 bases agree with TRBD2. The chain's CDR3 is CAIRLAGKTQYF. CDR3 nucleotide sequence: TGTGCCATCAGACTAGCGGGAAAGACCCAGTACTTC.